This T cell receptor (beta chain) was documented in a study of blood T cell repertoires in COVID-19. For the study at large: T cells, B-cell-depleted T cells, or PBMCs provided the cDNA or gDNA that served as material.

The authors' processing: For nucleated cells, counts were estimated from reference gene primer amplification. The assay was immunoSEQ multiplex PCR, and TCRdb's table has in-frame clones only and misses some. That table supplies the V and J calls and clone size; D and trimming were determined from the DNA. The sample consists of about 74,000 clones, around 78% of them appearing once. The CDR3 is made up of 16 amino acids. The gene calls are TRBV21-1 and TRBJ1-5. TRBV21-1 is flagged as a pseudogene. The sequence was collected from a human donor in a cohort sampled during active COVID-19. The sequenced sample was peripheral blood. CDR3: CASSKEGVYSNQPQHF. In nucleotides, the CDR3 is TGTGCCAGCAGCAAAGAGGGAGTTTATAGCAATCAGCCCCAGCATTTT.